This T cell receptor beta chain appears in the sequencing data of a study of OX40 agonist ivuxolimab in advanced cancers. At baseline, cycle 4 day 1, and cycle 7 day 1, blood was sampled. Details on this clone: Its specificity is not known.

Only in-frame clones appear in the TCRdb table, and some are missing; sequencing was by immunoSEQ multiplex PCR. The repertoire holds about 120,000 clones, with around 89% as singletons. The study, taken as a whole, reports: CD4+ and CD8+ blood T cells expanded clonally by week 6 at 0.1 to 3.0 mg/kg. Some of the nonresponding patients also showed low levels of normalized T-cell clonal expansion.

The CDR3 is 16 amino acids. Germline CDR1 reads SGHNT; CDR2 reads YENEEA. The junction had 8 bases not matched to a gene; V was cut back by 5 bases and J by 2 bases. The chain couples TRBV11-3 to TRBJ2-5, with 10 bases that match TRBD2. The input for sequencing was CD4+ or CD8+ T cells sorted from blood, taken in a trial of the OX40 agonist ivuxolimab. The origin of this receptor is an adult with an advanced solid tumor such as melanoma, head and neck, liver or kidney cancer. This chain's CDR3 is CASSPVGSGGQETQYF. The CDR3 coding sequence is TGTGCCAGCAGCCCCGTAGGTAGCGGGGGGCAAGAGACCCAGTACTTC.